This T cell receptor (beta chain) was sequenced for a study of blood T cell repertoires in COVID-19. Profiled with immunoSEQ multiplex PCR; TCRdb holds only in-frame clones, not every one. The sample gives 190,000 or so clones, around nine tenths of which show up once; approximately 0.93% is in the top ten. Germline loops: CDR1 ENHRY, CDR2 SYGVKD. This CDR3 comprises 15 residues. V shed 6 bases and J 4 bases; nucleotides not matched to a gene: 9. This sequence originates from a woman under 30 who had recovered from COVID-19. This chain uses TRBV10-3 with TRBJ2-5; 9 bases are shared with TRBD2. The sequencing input was peripheral blood. CDR3: CAIRNSQLAGETQYF. CDR3 bases: TGTGCCATCAGGAACTCGCAACTAGCGGGAGAGACCCAGTACTTC.